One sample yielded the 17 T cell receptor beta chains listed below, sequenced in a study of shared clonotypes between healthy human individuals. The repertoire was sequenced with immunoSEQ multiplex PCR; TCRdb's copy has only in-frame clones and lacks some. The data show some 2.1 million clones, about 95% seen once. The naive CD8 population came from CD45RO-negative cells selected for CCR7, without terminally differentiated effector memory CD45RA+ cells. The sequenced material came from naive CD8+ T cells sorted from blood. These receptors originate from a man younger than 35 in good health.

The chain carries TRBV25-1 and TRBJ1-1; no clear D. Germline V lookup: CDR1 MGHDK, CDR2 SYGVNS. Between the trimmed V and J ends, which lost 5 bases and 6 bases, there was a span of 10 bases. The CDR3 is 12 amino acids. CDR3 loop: CASSSNRAEAFF. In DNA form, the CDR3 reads TGTGCCAGCAGTTCAAACCGGGCTGAAGCTTTCTTT.

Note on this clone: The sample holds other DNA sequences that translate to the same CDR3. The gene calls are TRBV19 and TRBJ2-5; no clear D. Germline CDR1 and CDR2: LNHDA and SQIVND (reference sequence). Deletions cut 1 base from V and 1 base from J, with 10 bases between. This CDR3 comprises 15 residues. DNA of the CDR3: TGTGCCAGTAGTATAGGTGGCGGCATCCAAGAGACCCAGTACTTC. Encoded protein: CASSIGGGIQETQYF.

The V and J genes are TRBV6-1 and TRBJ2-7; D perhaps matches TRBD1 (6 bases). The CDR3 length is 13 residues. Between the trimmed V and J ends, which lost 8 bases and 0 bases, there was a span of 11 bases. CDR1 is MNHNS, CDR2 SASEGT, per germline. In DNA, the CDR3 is TGTGCCAGCCGGCGACAGGACTCCTACGAGCAGTACTTC. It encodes CASRRQDSYEQYF.

The CDR3 reads CASGLAPLGVAKNIQYF. The CDR3 nucleotides are TGTGCTAGTGGTTTGGCCCCGCTTGGGGTAGCCAAAAACATTCAGTACTTC. The V and J genes are TRBV12-5 and TRBJ2-4; unclear D gene. Trimming cost V 1 base and J 0 bases, with 13 bases left between them. CDR3 length equals 17 residues. The germline gives CDR1 LGHNT, CDR2 FRNRAP. Full variable domain (missing parts from reference TRBV12-5 and TRBJ2-4): DARVTQTPRHKVTEMGQEVTMRCQPILGHNTVFWYRQTMMQGLELLAYFRNRAPLDDSGMPKDRFSAEMPDATLATLKIQPSEPRDSAVYFCASGLAPLGVAKNIQYFGAGTRLSVL.

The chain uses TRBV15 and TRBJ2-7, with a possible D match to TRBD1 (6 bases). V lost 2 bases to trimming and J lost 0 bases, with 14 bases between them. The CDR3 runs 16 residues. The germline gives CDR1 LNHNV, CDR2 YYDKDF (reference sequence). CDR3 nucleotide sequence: TGTGCCACCAGCAGACCAACAGGGATTGGCTCCTACGAGCAGTACTTC. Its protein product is CATSRPTGIGSYEQYF.

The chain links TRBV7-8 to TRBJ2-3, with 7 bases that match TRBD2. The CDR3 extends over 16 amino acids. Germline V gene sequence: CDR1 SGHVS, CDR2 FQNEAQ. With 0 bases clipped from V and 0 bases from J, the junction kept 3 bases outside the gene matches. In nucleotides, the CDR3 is TGTGCCAGCAGCTTAGCAAGGACTAGTAGCACAGATACGCAGTATTTT. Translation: CASSLARTSSTDTQYF. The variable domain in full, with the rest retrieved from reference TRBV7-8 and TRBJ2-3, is GAGVSQSPRYKVAKRGQDVALRCDPISGHVSLFWYQQALGQGPEFLTYFQNEAQLDKSGLPSDRFFAERPEGSVSTLKIQRTQQEDSAVYLCASSLARTSSTDTQYFGPGTRLTVL.

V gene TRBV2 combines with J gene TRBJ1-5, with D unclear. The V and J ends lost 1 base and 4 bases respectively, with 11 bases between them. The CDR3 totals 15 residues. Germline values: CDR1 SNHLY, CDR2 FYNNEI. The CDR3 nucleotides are TGTGCCAGCAGTGAAGGCTTGCAGGAGAATCAGCCCCAGCATTTT. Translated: CASSEGLQENQPQHF.

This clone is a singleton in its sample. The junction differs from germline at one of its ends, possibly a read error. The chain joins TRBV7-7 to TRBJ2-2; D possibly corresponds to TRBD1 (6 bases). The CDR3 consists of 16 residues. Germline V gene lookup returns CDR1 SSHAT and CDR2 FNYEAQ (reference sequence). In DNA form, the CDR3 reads TGTGCTAGCAGCTTAGGCCCCAGGGGTGGAACCGGGGAGCTGTTTTTT. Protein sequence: CASSLGPRGGTGELFF.

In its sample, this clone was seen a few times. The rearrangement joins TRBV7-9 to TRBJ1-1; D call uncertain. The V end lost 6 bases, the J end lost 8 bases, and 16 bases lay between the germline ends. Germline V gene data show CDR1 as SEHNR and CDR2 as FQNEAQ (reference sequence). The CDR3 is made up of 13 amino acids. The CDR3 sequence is CASSSTEEYEAFF. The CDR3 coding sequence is TGTGCCAGCAGTTCTACAGAAGAATACGAAGCTTTCTTT.

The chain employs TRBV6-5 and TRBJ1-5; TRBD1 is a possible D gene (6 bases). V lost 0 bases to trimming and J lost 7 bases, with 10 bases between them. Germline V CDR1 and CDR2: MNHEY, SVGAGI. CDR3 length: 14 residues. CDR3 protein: CASSYSDGGQPQHF. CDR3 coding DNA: TGTGCCAGCAGTTACTCAGACGGGGGCCAGCCCCAGCATTTT.

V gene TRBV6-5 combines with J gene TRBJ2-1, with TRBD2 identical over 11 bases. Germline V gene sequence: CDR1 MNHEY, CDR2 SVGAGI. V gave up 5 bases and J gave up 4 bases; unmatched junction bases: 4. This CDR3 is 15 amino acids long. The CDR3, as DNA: TGTGCCAGCAGTCAGACTAGCGGGGATTACAATGAGCAGTTCTTC. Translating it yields CASSQTSGDYNEQFF.

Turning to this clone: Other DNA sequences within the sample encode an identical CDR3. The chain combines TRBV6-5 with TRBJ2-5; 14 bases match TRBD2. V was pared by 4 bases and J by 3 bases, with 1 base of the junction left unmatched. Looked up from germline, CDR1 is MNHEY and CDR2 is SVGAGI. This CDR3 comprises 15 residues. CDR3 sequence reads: CASSSGLAGEETQYF. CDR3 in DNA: TGTGCCAGCAGTTCGGGACTAGCGGGAGAAGAGACCCAGTACTTC.

The DNA of the CDR3 is TGTGCCAGCAGTGGGACTAGCGTTGCCACCGGGGAGCTGTTTTTT. It yields the protein CASSGTSVATGELFF. The chain carries TRBV2 and TRBJ2-2; TRBD2 matches at 9 bases. Germline trimming cut 4 bases from V and 4 bases from J; bases unmatched to any gene: 4. CDR3 length: 15 amino acids. Looked up from germline, CDR1 is SNHLY and CDR2 is FYNNEI.

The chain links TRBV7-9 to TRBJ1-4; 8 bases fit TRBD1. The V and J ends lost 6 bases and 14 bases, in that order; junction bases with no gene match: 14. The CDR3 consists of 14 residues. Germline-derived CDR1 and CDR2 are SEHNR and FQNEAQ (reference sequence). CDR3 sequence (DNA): TGTGCCAGCAGTTCAGGGGACAGGCCCGTGCGGCTGTTTTTT. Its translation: CASSSGDRPVRLFF.

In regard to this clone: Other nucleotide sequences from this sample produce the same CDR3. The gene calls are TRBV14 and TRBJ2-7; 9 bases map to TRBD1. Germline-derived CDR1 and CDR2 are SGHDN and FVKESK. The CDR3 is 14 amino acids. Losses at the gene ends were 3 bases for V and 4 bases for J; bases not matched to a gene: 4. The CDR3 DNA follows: TGTGCCAGCAGCCAGGGACAGGGCAAGTACGAGCAGTACTTC. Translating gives CASSQGQGKYEQYF.

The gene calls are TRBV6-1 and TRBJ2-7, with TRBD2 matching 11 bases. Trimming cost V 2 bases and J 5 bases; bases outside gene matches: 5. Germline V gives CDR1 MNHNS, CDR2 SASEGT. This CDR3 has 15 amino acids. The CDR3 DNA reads TGTGCCAGCAGTGAACTAGCGGGAGGTACCCACGAGCAGTACTTC. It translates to CASSELAGGTHEQYF.

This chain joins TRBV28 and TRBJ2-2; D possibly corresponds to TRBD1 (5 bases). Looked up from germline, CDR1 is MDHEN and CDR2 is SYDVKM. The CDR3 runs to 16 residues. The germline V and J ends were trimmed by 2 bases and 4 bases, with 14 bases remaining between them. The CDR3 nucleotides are TGTGCCAGCAGTTTACAGGGCGTCTTAGGCACCGGGGAGCTGTTTTTT. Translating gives CASSLQGVLGTGELFF.